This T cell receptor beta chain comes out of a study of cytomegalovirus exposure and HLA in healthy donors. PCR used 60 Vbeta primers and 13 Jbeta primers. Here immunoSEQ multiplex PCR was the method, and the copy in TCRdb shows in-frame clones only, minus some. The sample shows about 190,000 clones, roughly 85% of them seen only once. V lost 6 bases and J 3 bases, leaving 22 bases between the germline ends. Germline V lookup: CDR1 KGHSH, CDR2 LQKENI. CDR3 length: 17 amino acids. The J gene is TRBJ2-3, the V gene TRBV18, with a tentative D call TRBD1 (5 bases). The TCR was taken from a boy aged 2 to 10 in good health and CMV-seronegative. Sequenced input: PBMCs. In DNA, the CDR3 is TGTGCCAGCTCTGAAAGGGTTCGTTGGGGCGGAACAGATACGCAGTATTTT. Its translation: CASSERVRWGGTDTQYF.